This is a list of T cell receptor beta chains from one sample in a study of OX40 agonist ivuxolimab in advanced cancers. The repertoire was sequenced with immunoSEQ multiplex PCR; TCRdb's copy has only in-frame clones and lacks some. The sample contains approximately 90,000 clones, about 90% of which appear only once. The sequencing used CD4+ or CD8+ T cells sorted from blood, collected in a trial of the OX40 agonist ivuxolimab. These receptors came from an adult with an advanced solid tumor such as melanoma, head and neck, liver or kidney cancer. CDR3s leave out the opening cysteine and the closing phenylalanine or tryptophan. D genes are given only for firm matches.

D gene	V gene	J gene	CDR3 protein
TRBD1	TRBV10-3	TRBJ2-7	AISGGQDSYEQY
-	TRBV2	TRBJ2-3	ASSVGPDTDTQY
-	TRBV30	TRBJ1-5	AWSGGKNQPQH
-	TRBV10-3	TRBJ2-7	AISDGSSYEQY
-	TRBV27	TRBJ2-7	ASSLSETGLVSYEQY
-	TRBV28	TRBJ2-6	ASSPTAPGANVLT
-	TRBV5-1	TRBJ1-2	ASSTDTYGYT
-	TRBV28	TRBJ1-1	ASRLLLSSTEAF
TRBD1	TRBV7-2	TRBJ2-3	ASSLRTGGVTDTQY
-	TRBV28	TRBJ1-3	ASSFAYLSGNTIY
-	TRBV5-8	TRBJ1-4	ASSSEPGLNHEKLF
TRBD1	TRBV6-1	-	AISDPGQSSPYEQY
TRBD1	TRBV5-4	TRBJ1-2	ASSAQGQGAYGYT
TRBD2	TRBV7-2	TRBJ2-7	ASSLASGRAYEQY
TRBD1	TRBV2	TRBJ1-2	ASSPFVGGNGYT
TRBD2	TRBV27	TRBJ2-3	ASSFGGSLTDTQY
TRBD1	TRBV29-1	TRBJ1-5	SVSQGAGQPQH
-	TRBV5-1	TRBJ2-5	ASSLALETQY
-	TRBV29-1	TRBJ2-1	SVEENGNEQF
TRBD1	TRBV18	TRBJ2-7	ASSPPDRVGYEQY
-	TRBV7-6	TRBJ2-2	ASSQVHDGELF
-	TRBV5-1	TRBJ2-3	ASSLRQANTDTQY
-	TRBV6-1	TRBJ1-4	ASRFGETNEKLF
-	TRBV5-4	TRBJ2-2	ASSLISNTGELF
TRBD1	TRBV19	TRBJ1-5	ASSLVGQGGQPQH
TRBD1	TRBV5-4	TRBJ1-3	ASSRTGSGNTIY
TRBD2	TRBV2	TRBJ2-2	ASRLSGSTGELF
TRBD2	TRBV6-5	TRBJ2-3	ASSGRLGREGTQY
-	TRBV4-1	TRBJ1-1	ASSQGGGNEAF
-	TRBV5-1	TRBJ2-1	ASSLGFGQGRTDEQF
-	TRBV18	TRBJ2-2	ASSPGMETGELF
-	TRBV27	TRBJ2-1	ASSFAGRDEQF
TRBD2	TRBV10-3	TRBJ2-2	AIRGLAANTGELF
TRBD2	TRBV7-9	TRBJ2-1	ASSTPGLPNEQF
-	TRBV6-1	TRBJ1-4	ASSEDRINEKLF
-	TRBV6-1	TRBJ2-7	ASSGTWTETLSSYEQY
TRBD2	TRBV14	TRBJ2-7	ASSPRTSGRQY